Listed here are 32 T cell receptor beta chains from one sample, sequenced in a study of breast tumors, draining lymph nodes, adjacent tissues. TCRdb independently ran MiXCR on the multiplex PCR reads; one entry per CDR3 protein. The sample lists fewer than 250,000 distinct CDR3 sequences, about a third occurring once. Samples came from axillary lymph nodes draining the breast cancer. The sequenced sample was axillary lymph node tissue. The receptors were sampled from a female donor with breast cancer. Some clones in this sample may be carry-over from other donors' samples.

For the CDR3, the DNA is TGTGCCACTCGGGGACAGGGTAATGAAAAACTGTTTTTT. Translated: CATRGQGNEKLFF. The chain employs TRBV27 and TRBJ1-4; 9 bases align to TRBD1. With 10 bases clipped from V and 4 bases from J, the junction kept 4 bases outside the gene matches. The CDR3 extends over 13 amino acids. CDR1 is MNHEY and CDR2 is SMNVEV in the germline V gene (reference sequence).

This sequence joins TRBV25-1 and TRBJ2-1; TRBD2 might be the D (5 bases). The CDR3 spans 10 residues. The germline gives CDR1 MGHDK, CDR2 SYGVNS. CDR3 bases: TGTGCTAGACAAGCGGTTGAGCAGTTCTTC. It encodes CARQAVEQFF.

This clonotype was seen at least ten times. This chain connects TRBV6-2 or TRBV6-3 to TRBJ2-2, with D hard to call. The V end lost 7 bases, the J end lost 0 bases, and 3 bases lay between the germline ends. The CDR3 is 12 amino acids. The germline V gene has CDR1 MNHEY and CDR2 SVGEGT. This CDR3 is CASTSNTGELFF. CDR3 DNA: TGTGCCAGCACCTCGAACACCGGGGAGCTGTTTTTT.

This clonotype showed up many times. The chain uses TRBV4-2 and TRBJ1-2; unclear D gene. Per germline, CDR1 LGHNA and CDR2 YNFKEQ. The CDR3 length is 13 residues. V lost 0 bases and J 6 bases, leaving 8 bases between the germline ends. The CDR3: CASSQDQVNGYTF. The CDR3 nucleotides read TGTGCCAGCAGCCAAGATCAGGTTAATGGCTACACCTTC.

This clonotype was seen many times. CDR3 coding DNA: TGCGCCAGCAGGCTCGACCCCGGGACAGTCGCCTACGAGCAGTACTTC. Amino acid sequence: CASRLDPGTVAYEQYF. This chain connects TRBV5-1 to TRBJ2-7, with 7 bases that match TRBD1. V lost 5 bases and J lost 2; bases outside the gene matches: 13. CDR3 length: 16 amino acids. Germline-derived CDR1 and CDR2 are SGHRS and YFSETQ.

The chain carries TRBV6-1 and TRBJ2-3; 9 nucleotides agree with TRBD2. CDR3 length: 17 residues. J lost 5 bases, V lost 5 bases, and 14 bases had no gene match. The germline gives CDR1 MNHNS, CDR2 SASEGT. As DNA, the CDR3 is TGTGCCAGCAGTCAACGTGGGCTAGCGGGATCAAGAGATACGCAGTATTTT. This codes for CASSQRGLAGSRDTQYF.

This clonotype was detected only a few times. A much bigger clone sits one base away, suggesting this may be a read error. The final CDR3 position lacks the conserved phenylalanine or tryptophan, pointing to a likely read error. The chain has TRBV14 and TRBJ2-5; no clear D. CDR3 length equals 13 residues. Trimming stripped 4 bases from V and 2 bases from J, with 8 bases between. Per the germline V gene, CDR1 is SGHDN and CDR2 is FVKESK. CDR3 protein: CASSPITQETQYS. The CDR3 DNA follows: TGTGCCAGCAGCCCAATCACACAAGAGACCCAGTACTCC.

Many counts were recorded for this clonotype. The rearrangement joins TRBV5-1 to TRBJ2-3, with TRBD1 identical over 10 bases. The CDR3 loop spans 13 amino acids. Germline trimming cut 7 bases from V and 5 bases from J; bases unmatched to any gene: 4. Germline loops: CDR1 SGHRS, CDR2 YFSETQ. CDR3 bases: TGCGCCAGCGGGACAGGGGTGGAAGATACGCAGTATTTT. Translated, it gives CASGTGVEDTQYF.

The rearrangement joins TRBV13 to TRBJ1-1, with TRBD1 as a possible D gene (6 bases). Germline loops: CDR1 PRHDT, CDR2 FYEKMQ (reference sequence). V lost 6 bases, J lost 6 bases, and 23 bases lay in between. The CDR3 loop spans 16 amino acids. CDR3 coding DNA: TGTGCCAGCAGTTACTCGAGTTCTACCGGGACACCTGAAGCTTTCTTT. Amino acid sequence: CASSYSSSTGTPEAFF.

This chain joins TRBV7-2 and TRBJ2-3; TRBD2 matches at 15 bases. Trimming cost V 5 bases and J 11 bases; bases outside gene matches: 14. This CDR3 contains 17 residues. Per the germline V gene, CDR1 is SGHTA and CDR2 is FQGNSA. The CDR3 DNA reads TGTGCCAGCAGCCGGACTAGCGGGAGGGCCCGACACAATGAGCAGTATTTT. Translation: CASSRTSGRARHNEQYF.

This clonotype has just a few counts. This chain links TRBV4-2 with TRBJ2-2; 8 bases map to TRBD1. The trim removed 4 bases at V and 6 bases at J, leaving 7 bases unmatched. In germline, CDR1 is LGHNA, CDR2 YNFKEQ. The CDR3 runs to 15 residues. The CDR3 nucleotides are TGTGCCAGCAGCCCGAGGACAGGGAGTGCCGGGGAGCTGTTTTTT. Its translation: CASSPRTGSAGELFF.

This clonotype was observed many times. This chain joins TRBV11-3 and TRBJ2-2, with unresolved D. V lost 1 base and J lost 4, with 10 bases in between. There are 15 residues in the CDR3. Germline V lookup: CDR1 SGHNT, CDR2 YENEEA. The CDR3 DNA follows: TGTGCCAGCAGCTTAGGTGGAAGGGCCACCGGGGAGCTGTTTTTT. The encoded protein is CASSLGGRATGELFF. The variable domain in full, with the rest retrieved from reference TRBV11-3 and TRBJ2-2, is EAGVVQSPRYKIIEKKQPVAFWCNPISGHNTLYWYLQNLGQGPELLIRYENEEAVDDSQLPKDRFSAERLKGVDSTLKIQPAELGDSAVYLCASSLGGRATGELFFGEGSRLTVL.

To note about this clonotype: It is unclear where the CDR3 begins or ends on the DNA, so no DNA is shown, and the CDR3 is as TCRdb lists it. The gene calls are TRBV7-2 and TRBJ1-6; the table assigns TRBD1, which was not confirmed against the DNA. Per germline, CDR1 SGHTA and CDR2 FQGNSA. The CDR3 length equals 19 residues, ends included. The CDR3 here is CASSIYLCSATSGNSPLHF.

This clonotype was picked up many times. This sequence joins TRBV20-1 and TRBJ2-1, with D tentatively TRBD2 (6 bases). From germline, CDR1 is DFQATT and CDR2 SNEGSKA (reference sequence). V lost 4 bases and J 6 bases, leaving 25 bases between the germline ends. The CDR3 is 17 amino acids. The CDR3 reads CSAMEGNRGRTTNEQFF. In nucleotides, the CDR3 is TGCAGTGCTATGGAGGGAAATCGGGGAAGAACGACCAATGAGCAGTTCTTC.

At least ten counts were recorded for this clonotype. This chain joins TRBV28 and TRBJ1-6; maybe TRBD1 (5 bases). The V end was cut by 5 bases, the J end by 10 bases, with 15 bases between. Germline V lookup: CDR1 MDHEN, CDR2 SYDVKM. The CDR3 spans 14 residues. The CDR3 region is CASSLRIGGSPLHF. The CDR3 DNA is TGTGCCAGCAGTCTGAGGATCGGGGGGTCACCCCTCCACTTT.

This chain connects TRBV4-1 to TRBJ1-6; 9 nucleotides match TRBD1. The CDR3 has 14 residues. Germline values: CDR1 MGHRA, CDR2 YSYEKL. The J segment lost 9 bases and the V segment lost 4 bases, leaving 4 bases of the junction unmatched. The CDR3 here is CASSRDREASPLHF. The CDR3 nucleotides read TGCGCCAGCAGCCGGGACAGGGAAGCTTCACCCCTCCACTTT.

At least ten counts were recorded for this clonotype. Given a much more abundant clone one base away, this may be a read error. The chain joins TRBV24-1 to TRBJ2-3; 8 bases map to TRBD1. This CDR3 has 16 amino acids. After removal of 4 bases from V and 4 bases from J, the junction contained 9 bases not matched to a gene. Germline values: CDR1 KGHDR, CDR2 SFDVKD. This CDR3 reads CATSDRGQGSSDTQYF. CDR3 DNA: TGTGCCACCAGTGACCGCGGACAGGGTTCATCAGATACGCAGTATTTT.

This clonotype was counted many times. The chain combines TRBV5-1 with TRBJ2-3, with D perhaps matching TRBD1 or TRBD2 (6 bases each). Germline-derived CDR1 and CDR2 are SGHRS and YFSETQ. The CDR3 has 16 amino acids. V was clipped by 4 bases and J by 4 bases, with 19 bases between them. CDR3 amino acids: CASSPLSGSGADTQYF. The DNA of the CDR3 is TGCGCCAGCAGCCCGCTTAGCGGCTCAGGGGCAGATACGCAGTATTTT.

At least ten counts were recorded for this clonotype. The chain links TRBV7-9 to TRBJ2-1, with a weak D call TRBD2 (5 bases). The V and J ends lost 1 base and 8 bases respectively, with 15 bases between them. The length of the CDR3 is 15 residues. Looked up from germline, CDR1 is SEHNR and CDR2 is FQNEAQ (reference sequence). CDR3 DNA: TGTGCCAGCAGCTTAGGCTTAGCGCATGGGGATGAGCAGTTCTTC. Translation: CASSLGLAHGDEQFF.

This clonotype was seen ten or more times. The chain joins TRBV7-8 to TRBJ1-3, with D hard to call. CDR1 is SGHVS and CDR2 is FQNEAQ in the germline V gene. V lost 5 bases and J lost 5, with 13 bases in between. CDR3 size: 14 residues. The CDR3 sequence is CASSPDPHRNTIYF. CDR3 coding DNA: TGTGCCAGCAGCCCCGACCCCCACCGAAACACCATATATTTT.

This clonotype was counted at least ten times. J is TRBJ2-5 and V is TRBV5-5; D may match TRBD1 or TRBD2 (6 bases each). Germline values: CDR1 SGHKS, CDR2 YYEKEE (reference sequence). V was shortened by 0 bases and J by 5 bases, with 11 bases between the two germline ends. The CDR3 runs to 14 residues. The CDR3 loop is CASSLVGGVETQYF. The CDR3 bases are TGTGCCAGCAGCTTGGTGGGGGGCGTTGAGACCCAGTACTTC.

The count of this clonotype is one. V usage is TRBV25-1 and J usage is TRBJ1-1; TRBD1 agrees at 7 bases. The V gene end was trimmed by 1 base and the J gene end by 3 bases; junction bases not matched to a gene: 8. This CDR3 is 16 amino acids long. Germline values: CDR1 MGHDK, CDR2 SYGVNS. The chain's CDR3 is CASSEWGQPFDTEAFF. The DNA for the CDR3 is TGTGCCAGCAGTGAATGGGGACAGCCTTTCGACACTGAAGCTTTCTTT.

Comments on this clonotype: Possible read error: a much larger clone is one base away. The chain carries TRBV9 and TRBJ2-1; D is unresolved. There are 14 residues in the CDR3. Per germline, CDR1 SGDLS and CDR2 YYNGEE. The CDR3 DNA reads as TGTGCCAGCAGCGTAAACGGCAGGACGAATGAGCAGTCCTTC. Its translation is CASSVNGRTNEQSF.

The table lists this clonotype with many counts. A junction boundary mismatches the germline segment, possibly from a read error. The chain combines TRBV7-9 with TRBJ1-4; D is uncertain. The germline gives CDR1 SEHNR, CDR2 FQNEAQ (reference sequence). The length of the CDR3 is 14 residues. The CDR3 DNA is TGTGCCCGCAGCCCCATTAGTCGAGGTGAAAAACTGTTTTTT. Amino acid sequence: CARSPISRGEKLFF.

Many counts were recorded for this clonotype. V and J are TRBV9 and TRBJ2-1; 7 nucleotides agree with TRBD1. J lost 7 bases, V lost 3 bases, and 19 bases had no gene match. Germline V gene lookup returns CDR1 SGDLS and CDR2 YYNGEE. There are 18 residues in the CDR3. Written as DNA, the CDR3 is TGTGCCAGCAGCGCACAACAGGGCCAAGGGGGCATTGGGAATGAGCAGTTCTTC. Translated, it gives CASSAQQGQGGIGNEQFF.

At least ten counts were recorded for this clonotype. The CDR3 region has the DNA TGCAGTGCTAGAGATTCCGACCCTGGGGTGGACTACGAGCAGTACTTC. It yields the protein CSARDSDPGVDYEQYF. The V call is TRBV20-1, the J call TRBJ2-7; D unresolved. Germline lookup yields CDR1 DFQATT and CDR2 SNEGSKA (reference sequence). V was clipped by 0 bases and J by 3 bases, with 18 bases between them. The CDR3 loop spans 16 amino acids.

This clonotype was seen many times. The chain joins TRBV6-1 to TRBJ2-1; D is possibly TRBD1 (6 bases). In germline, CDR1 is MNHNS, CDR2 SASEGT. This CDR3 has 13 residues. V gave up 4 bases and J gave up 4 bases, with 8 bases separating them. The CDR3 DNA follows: TGTGCCAGCAGTGGGGACAAATACAATGAGCAGTTCTTC. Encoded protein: CASSGDKYNEQFF.

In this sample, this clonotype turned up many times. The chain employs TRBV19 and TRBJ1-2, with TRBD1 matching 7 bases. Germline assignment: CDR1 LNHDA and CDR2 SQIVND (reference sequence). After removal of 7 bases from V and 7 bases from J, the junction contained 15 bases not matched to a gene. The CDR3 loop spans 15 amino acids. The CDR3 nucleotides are TGTGCCAGTACCCCGATCGGGACAGCCCAGCTTGGCTACACCTTC. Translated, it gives CASTPIGTAQLGYTF.

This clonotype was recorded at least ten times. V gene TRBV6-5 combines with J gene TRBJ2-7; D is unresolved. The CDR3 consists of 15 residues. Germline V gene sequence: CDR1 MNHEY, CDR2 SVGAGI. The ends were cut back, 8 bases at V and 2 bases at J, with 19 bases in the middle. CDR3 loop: CASCGFVSGAYEQYF. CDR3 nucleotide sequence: TGTGCCAGCTGTGGGTTCGTCTCTGGGGCCTACGAGCAGTACTTC.

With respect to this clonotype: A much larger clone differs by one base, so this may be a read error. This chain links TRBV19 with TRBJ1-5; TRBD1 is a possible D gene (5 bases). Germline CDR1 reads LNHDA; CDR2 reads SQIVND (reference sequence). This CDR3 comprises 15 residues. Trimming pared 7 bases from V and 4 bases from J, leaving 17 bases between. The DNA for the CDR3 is TGTGCCAGTACCAATATGGGGGACCAAAATCAGCCCCAGCATTTT. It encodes CASTNMGDQNQPQHF.

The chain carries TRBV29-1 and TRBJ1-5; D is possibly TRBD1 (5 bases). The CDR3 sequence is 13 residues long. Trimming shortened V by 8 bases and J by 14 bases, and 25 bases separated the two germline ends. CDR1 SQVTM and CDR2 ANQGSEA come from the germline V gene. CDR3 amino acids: CSISVSGNSYEHF. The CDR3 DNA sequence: TGCAGCATTTCCGTTTCAGGGAATAGCTACGAGCATTTT.

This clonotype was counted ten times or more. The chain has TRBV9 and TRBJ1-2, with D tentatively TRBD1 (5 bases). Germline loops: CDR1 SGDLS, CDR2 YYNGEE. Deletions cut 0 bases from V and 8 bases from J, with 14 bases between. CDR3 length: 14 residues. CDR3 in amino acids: CASSVGAGRGGYTF. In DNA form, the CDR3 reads TGTGCCAGCAGCGTAGGGGCTGGGAGGGGCGGCTACACCTTC.